This T cell receptor beta chain is from a study of blood T cell repertoires in COVID-19. Study-wide context: T cells, B-cell-depleted T cells, or PBMCs provided the cDNA or gDNA that served as material.

CDR3 length equals 16 residues. J was trimmed by 3 bases and V by 3 bases; bases with no gene match: 10. Germline V CDR1 and CDR2: MDHEN, SYDVKM. In the source study's methods: Using reference gene primer amplification, nucleated cell counts were estimated. Data came from immunoSEQ multiplex PCR; TCRdb stores just in-frame clones and leaves some out. The V and J calls and the clone size are those of that table, but D and trimming were determined from the DNA. The profile shows a few hundred thousand clones, around 92% of them singletons. Grouping used clinical history reported by participants in a survey and questionnaire.

The sequencing sample was made of PBMCs or T cells enriched from blood (not recorded which). The chain combines TRBV28 with TRBJ2-7, with 8 bases aligning to TRBD2. The clonotype was recovered from a woman aged 30 to 39 who had recovered from COVID-19. CDR3 in DNA: TGTGCCAGCAGTTTCGTGTCGGTTAGCGGGATCTACGAGCAGTACTTC. This encodes CASSFVSVSGIYEQYF.